One sample yielded the 22 T cell receptor beta chains listed below, sequenced in a study of T cell repertoires in cytomegalovirus infection (dated by TCRdb to the late 2010s). No antigens are known for them. Sequenced on an Illumina HiSeq 1500. The public sequencing data were trimmed at Q25 with fastp and processed into clonotypes with MiXCR by TCRdb, which kept only in-frame beta chains. Every CDR3 protein is listed once, alongside the most common genes and DNA of its rows. The sample records 400,000 to 600,000 distinct CDR3 sequences, 40% to 50% of which are singletons. Together, the top ten hold about 41% of the sample. Reading the label with the study, this specimen's treatment or condition is: in vitro stimulation with specific CMV peptide epitopes to enrich CMV-specific T cells. The sequenced sample was cultured PBMCs, obtained from culture after CMV antigen stimulation. These TCRs come from a human donor in good health (CMV status not recorded). Some clones in this sample may be carry-over from other donors' samples.

The chain uses TRBV19 and TRBJ1-1, with a tentative D call TRBD1 (5 bases). V lost 7 bases and J 3 bases, leaving 12 bases between the germline ends. Germline CDR1 and CDR2: LNHDA and SQIVND (reference sequence). The CDR3 has 13 residues. CDR3 DNA sequence: TGTGCCAGTACTACGAGAGGGGACACTGAAGCTTTCTTT. This gives the protein CASTTRGDTEAFF. The full variable domain, in which reference TRBV19 and TRBJ1-1 provide the parts outside the CDR3, is DGGITQSPKYLFRKEGQNVTLSCEQNLNHDAMYWYRQDPGQGLRLIYYSQIVNDFQKGDIAEGYSVSREKKESFPLTVTSAQKNPTAFYLCASTTRGDTEAFFGQGTRLTVV.

This clonotype has just a few counts. The rearrangement uses TRBV7-6 and TRBJ2-1; D gene ambiguous. The CDR3 contains 19 residues. Per the germline V gene, CDR1 is SGHVS and CDR2 is FNYEAQ. V was shortened by 3 bases and J by 7 bases, with 28 bases between the two germline ends. The CDR3: CASSFFHHRRPDKINEQFF. DNA of the CDR3: TGTGCCAGCAGCTTTTTTCACCATAGACGGCCTGATAAGATTAATGAGCAGTTCTTC.

The chain combines TRBV28 with TRBJ2-1, with D unclear. The CDR3 contains 16 residues. Trimming left V 6 bases short and J 5 bases short, with 20 bases between. Germline V gene data show CDR1 as MDHEN and CDR2 as SYDVKM. This chain's CDR3 is CASSLVQSQENNEQFF. CDR3 coding DNA: TGTGCCAGCAGCCTGGTGCAGTCCCAGGAAAACAATGAGCAGTTCTTC.

The CDR3 DNA sequence: TGTGCCAGCAGTACAAGACAGGGGCGCCAAGAGACCCAGTACTTC. It encodes CASSTRQGRQETQYF. This chain connects TRBV6-2 or TRBV6-3 to TRBJ2-5; 8 nucleotides match TRBD1. CDR3 length equals 15 residues. With 5 bases clipped from V and 1 base from J, the junction kept 6 bases outside the gene matches. Germline V gene lookup returns CDR1 MNHEY and CDR2 SVGEGT.

This chain connects TRBV7-6 to TRBJ1-6; no reliable D call. With 5 bases removed from V and 10 bases from J, the gap between germline ends came to 12 bases. The CDR3 spans 13 residues. Per the germline V gene, CDR1 is SGHVS and CDR2 is FNYEAQ. CDR3 nucleotide sequence: TGTGCCAGCAGCCCGAGACCCGTGTCACCCCTCCACTTT. Translated: CASSPRPVSPLHF.

This clonotype showed up just a few times. J is TRBJ1-5 and V is TRBV7-2; no reliable D call. The CDR3 is 16 amino acids. Trimming left V 2 bases short and J 1 base short, with 12 bases between. The germline CDR1 and CDR2 sequences are SGHTA and FQGNSA. CDR3 region: CASSLQSGSSNQPQHF. CDR3 nucleotides: TGTGCCAGCAGCTTACAGTCAGGCAGCAGCAATCAGCCCCAGCATTTT.

The rearrangement joins TRBV5-1 to TRBJ2-4, with TRBD2 matching 8 bases. This CDR3 spans 17 amino acids. V lost 4 bases to trimming and J lost 1 base; unmatched junction nucleotides: 10. Looked up from germline, CDR1 is SGHRS and CDR2 is YFSETQ. CDR3 amino acids: CASSPGLDFVAKNIQYF. CDR3 DNA: TGCGCCAGCAGCCCGGGACTAGATTTCGTGGCCAAAAACATTCAGTACTTC.

This clonotype was detected only a few times. The chain employs TRBV7-2 and TRBJ2-1; no firm D call. Germline loops: CDR1 SGHTA, CDR2 FQGNSA. The CDR3 contains 14 residues. V lost 7 bases, J lost 0 bases, and 10 bases lay in between. The CDR3 DNA follows: TGTGCCAGCACCACGGGCCTCTCCTACAATGAGCAGTTCTTC. Translating gives CASTTGLSYNEQFF.

The CDR3 DNA reads as TGTGCCAGCAGCGGGAGCGCAGATACGCAGTATTTT. As protein: CASSGSADTQYF. The chain employs TRBV6-1 and TRBJ2-3, with a possible D match to TRBD2 (6 bases). The CDR3 spans 12 residues. Germline lookup yields CDR1 MNHNS and CDR2 SASEGT. V was shortened by 6 bases and J by 4 bases, with 8 bases between the two germline ends.

The table lists this clonotype with many counts. This sequence joins TRBV7-2 and TRBJ1-3; 7 nucleotides line up with TRBD1. Germline assignment: CDR1 SGHTA and CDR2 FQGNSA. CDR3 length: 16 amino acids. Germline trimming cut 5 bases from V and 0 bases from J; bases unmatched to any gene: 7. This CDR3 reads CASSQTGYSSGNTIYF. The CDR3 region has the DNA TGTGCCAGCAGCCAGACAGGGTACAGCTCTGGAAACACCATATATTTT.

The sample holds one count of this clonotype. V usage is TRBV28 and J usage is TRBJ2-1; TRBD2 aligns across 11 bases. Germline V gene data show CDR1 as MDHEN and CDR2 as SYDVKM. J lost 6 bases, V lost 7 bases, and 17 bases had no gene match. This CDR3 is built from 18 residues. In DNA, the CDR3 is TGTGCCAGCACTCCCTGGGGGTATGCTAGCGGGGGGCCCAATGAGCAGTTCTTC. This gives the protein CASTPWGYASGGPNEQFF.

The chain combines TRBV27 with TRBJ2-7, with D tentatively TRBD1 (6 bases). The germline V gene encodes CDR1 MNHEY and CDR2 SMNVEV (reference sequence). The CDR3 extends over 12 amino acids. V was clipped by 6 bases and J by 10 bases, with 16 bases between them. CDR3 DNA: TGTGCCAGCAGCGACGTCGCAGGGGTACAGTACTTC. Amino acids: CASSDVAGVQYF.

In this sample, this clonotype turned up a few times. CDR3 in DNA: TGTGCCAGCAGCCCCTGGACTAGCGGGGGGGTTTGGAATGAGCAGTTCTTC. This sequence encodes CASSPWTSGGVWNEQFF. The chain links TRBV7-9 to TRBJ2-1; 15 nucleotides agree with TRBD2. Trimming cost V 5 bases and J 7 bases; bases outside gene matches: 9. Germline loops: CDR1 SEHNR, CDR2 FQNEAQ (reference sequence). The CDR3 sequence is 17 residues long.

This clonotype has just a few counts. A clone one base away is much larger, so this may be a read error. The J gene is TRBJ1-1, the V gene TRBV7-6; D uncertain. The CDR3 is 14 amino acids. Trimming pared 2 bases from V and 1 base from J, leaving 8 bases between. The germline gives CDR1 SGHVS, CDR2 FNYEAQ. CDR3 coding DNA: TGTGCCAGCAGCTTAACACCGTCGAACACTGAAGCTTTCTTT. Its translation: CASSLTPSNTEAFF.

The J gene is TRBJ2-7, the V gene TRBV12-3 or TRBV12-4; TRBD2 matches at 8 bases. J gave up 0 bases and V 4 bases, and 2 bases lay outside the gene matches. The CDR3 is 14 amino acids. The CDR3 loop is CASSSRGGSYEQYF. The DNA of the CDR3 is TGTGCCAGCAGTTCACGGGGGGGCTCCTACGAGCAGTACTTC.

Worth noting for this clonotype: A read error may explain this, as a much larger clone is one base away. V and J are TRBV7-2 and TRBJ2-6; D may be TRBD2 (7 bases). The germline V gene encodes CDR1 SGHTA and CDR2 FQGNSA. The length of the CDR3 is 14 residues. The CDR3 DNA reads TGTGCCAGTTCCCCAATTCGGGGGGCCAACGTCCTGATTTTC. Its protein is CASSPIRGANVLIF.

In its sample, this clonotype was seen many times. The chain employs TRBV12-3 or TRBV12-4 and TRBJ1-5; a possible D gene is TRBD1 (6 bases). Trimming took off 3 bases at V and 2 bases at J, with 14 bases between the two ends. The CDR3 covers 16 residues. For the CDR3, the DNA is TGTGCCAGCAGTTTCTCAGGGGCGAGGGGCAATCAGCCCCAGCATTTT. Translating it yields CASSFSGARGNQPQHF.

This clonotype came up a few times. The rearrangement joins TRBV7-9 to TRBJ2-7; D is unclear. Deletions cut 2 bases from V and 2 bases from J, with 7 bases between. The CDR3 length is 13 residues. Germline V gene lookup returns CDR1 SEHNR and CDR2 FQNEAQ (reference sequence). CDR3 in DNA: TGTGCCAGCAGCTTAATGGCGGCCTACGAGCAGTACTTC. Residues: CASSLMAAYEQYF.

In this sample, this clonotype turned up a few times. This chain links TRBV7-6 with TRBJ1-1, with a possible D match to TRBD1 (5 bases). This CDR3 is 13 amino acids long. The germline V and J ends were trimmed by 5 bases and 1 base, with 8 bases remaining between them. Germline CDR1 reads SGHVS; CDR2 reads FNYEAQ. For the CDR3, the DNA is TGTGCCAGCAGCACGGACACGAACACTGAAGCTTTCTTT. It codes for CASSTDTNTEAFF.

This clonotype was seen once. The rearrangement uses TRBV7-9 and TRBJ2-7; D is uncertain. Trimming took 1 base from V and 3 from J, leaving 13 bases between them. The germline gives CDR1 SEHNR, CDR2 FQNEAQ (reference sequence). This CDR3 spans 15 amino acids. CDR3 sequence (DNA): TGTGCCAGCAGCTTAGGTCCTAGACCAATCTACGAGCAGTACTTC. Encoded protein: CASSLGPRPIYEQYF.

The CDR3 reads CASRWGGIGEQYF. DNA for the CDR3: TGTGCCAGCAGGTGGGGGGGGATCGGCGAGCAGTACTTC. The rearrangement joins TRBV12-3 or TRBV12-4 to TRBJ2-7; TRBD2 agrees at 7 bases. Unmatched junction bases numbered 8, after V lost 6 bases and J lost 6 bases. The CDR3 runs to 13 residues.

This clonotype turned up a few times. The chain carries TRBV12-3 or TRBV12-4 and TRBJ1-4, with 7 positions matching TRBD1. V was clipped by 6 bases and J by 8 bases; unmatched bases: 9. The CDR3 length is 14 residues. The CDR3 loop is CASRPRGRSEKLFF. CDR3 DNA: TGTGCCAGCAGACCGAGGGGGCGCTCAGAAAAACTGTTTTTT.